The 22 T cell receptor beta chains below all came from one sample that was sequenced in a study of blood T cell repertoires in COVID-19. The repertoire was sequenced with immunoSEQ multiplex PCR; TCRdb's copy has only in-frame clones and lacks some. The table has tens of thousands of clones, 70% to 90% seen once; the top ten hold 10% to 15%. Sequencing used peripheral blood. The receptors derive from a woman aged 70-85 years with active or convalescent COVID-19.

The chain links TRBV24-1 to TRBJ1-2; 7 bases align to TRBD1. The CDR3 covers 15 residues. Germline V gene lookup returns CDR1 KGHDR and CDR2 SFDVKD. V lost 3 bases and J lost 3; bases outside the gene matches: 6. The CDR3 bases are TGTGCCACCAGTGATCACAGGGGCGGGGACTATGGCTACACCTTC. Translating it yields CATSDHRGGDYGYTF.

The chain is built from TRBV3-1 (or the pseudogene TRBV3-2) and TRBJ2-2; 11 bases match TRBD1. V gave up 4 bases and J gave up 6 bases; unmatched junction bases: 10. Germline V gene lookup returns CDR1 LGHDT and CDR2 YNNKEL (reference sequence). This CDR3 has 17 residues. The CDR3 region has the DNA TGTGCCAGCAGCCGCATTACCGGGACAGGGGGGGCCGGGGAGCTGTTTTTT. It encodes CASSRITGTGGAGELFF.

The chain links TRBV15 to TRBJ1-1; D remains ambiguous. This CDR3 has 14 amino acids. Looked up from germline, CDR1 is LNHNV and CDR2 is YYDKDF (reference sequence). V lost 0 bases to trimming and J lost 4 bases, with 9 bases between them. The CDR3 nucleotides are TGTGCCACCAGCAGAGATCCAGCGGGCACTGAAGCTTTCTTT. Encoded protein: CATSRDPAGTEAFF. Full variable domain (rest looked up from reference TRBV15 and TRBJ1-1): DAMVIQNPRYQVTQFGKPVTLSCSQTLNHNVMYWYQQKSSQAPKLLFHYYDKDFNNEADTPDNFQSRRPNTSFCFLDIRSPGLGDTAMYLCATSRDPAGTEAFFGQGTRLTVV.

The chain is built from TRBV7-2 and TRBJ2-1, with TRBD1 matching over 7 bases. V trimming: 5 bases; J trimming: 5 bases; junction bases outside the gene matches: 6. From germline, CDR1 is SGHTA and CDR2 FQGNSA. CDR3 size: 14 residues. This CDR3 is CASSPGTVNNEQFF. The CDR3 coding sequence is TGTGCCAGCAGCCCCGGGACAGTAAACAATGAGCAGTTCTTC.

V and J are TRBV7-2 and TRBJ1-4; TRBD1 might be the D (6 bases). Per the germline V gene, CDR1 is SGHTA and CDR2 is FQGNSA. Trimming cost V 3 bases and J 5 bases, with 10 bases left between them. The CDR3 runs 14 residues. The CDR3 loop is CASSFRGGNEKLFF. DNA of the CDR3: TGTGCCAGCAGCTTTCGAGGGGGAAATGAAAAACTGTTTTTT. Based on the CDR3 plus reference TRBV7-2 and TRBJ1-4, the full variable domain is GAGVSQSPSNKVTEKGKDVELRCDPISGHTALYWYRQSLGQGLEFLIYFQGNSAPDKSGLPSDRFSAERTGGSVSTLTIQRTQQEDSAVYLCASSFRGGNEKLFFGSGTQLSVL.

In its sample, this clone was seen once. This chain uses TRBV4-1 with TRBJ1-1; no definite D call. The V and J ends lost 3 bases and 0 bases respectively, with 11 bases between them. CDR3 length: 15 residues. Germline-derived CDR1 and CDR2 are MGHRA and YSYEKL. In nucleotides, the CDR3 is TGCGCCAGCAGCCATCCCCAGCAGGTGAACACTGAAGCTTTCTTT. Amino acid sequence: CASSHPQQVNTEAFF.

The rearrangement uses TRBV23-1 and TRBJ1-5; no reliable D call. TRBV23-1 is an open reading frame whose function is uncertain. Trimming left V 0 bases short and J 5 bases short, with 11 bases between. CDR3 length: 15 residues. The CDR3 nucleotides are TGCGCCAGCAGTCAATCGAGCCGTCTCCATCAGCCCCAGCATTTT. It translates to CASSQSSRLHQPQHF.

This clone has more than one count but fewer than ten. The J gene is TRBJ1-2, the V gene TRBV5-8; perhaps TRBD1 as D (6 bases). The CDR3 is made up of 15 amino acids. Germline V lookup: CDR1 SGHTS, CDR2 YDEGEE. With 4 bases removed from V and 6 bases from J, the gap between germline ends came to 19 bases. Written as DNA, the CDR3 is TGTGCCAGCAGCCCGAATTTCGACAGGCGGAATGGCTACACCTTC. Residues: CASSPNFDRRNGYTF.

The rearrangement links TRBV29-1 to TRBJ2-2; TRBD1 aligns across 7 bases. Germline values: CDR1 SQVTM, CDR2 ANQGSEA. The V and J ends lost 4 bases and 3 bases, in that order; junction bases with no gene match: 2. CDR3 length: 13 amino acids. Written as DNA, the CDR3 is TGCAGCGTTGTGGGACAGTACACCGGGGAGCTGTTTTTT. Amino acid sequence: CSVVGQYTGELFF.

The chain combines TRBV2 with TRBJ1-2, with 7 bases matching TRBD1. V was pared by 8 bases and J by 4 bases, with 4 bases of the junction left unmatched. The CDR3 is 12 residues long. Per germline, CDR1 SNHLY and CDR2 FYNNEI. CDR3 region: CASRDSAYGYTF. The CDR3 DNA sequence: TGTGCCAGCCGGGACAGCGCCTATGGCTACACCTTC.

This clone was counted a single time. The CDR3 here is CASSQIAGGPGNEQFF. The CDR3 DNA reads TGTGCCAGCAGCCAGATAGCGGGGGGGCCAGGAAATGAGCAGTTCTTC. The chain employs TRBV7-2 and TRBJ2-1; 11 bases fit TRBD2. CDR3 length: 16 amino acids. The germline V gene has CDR1 SGHTA and CDR2 FQGNSA. Trimming at V came to 5 bases and at J to 7 bases, leaving 10 bases not matched to a gene.

For the CDR3, the DNA is TGTGCCAGCAGCCCACATGCCGACAGTCTTCCCGAGCAGTACTTC. The encoded protein is CASSPHADSLPEQYF. The V gene is TRBV7-6, the J gene TRBJ2-7; possible D gene TRBD1, 5 bases. Trimming left V 5 bases short and J 6 bases short, with 20 bases between. Germline CDR1 and CDR2: SGHVS and FNYEAQ. This CDR3 is 15 amino acids long. Full variable domain (missing parts from reference TRBV7-6 and TRBJ2-7): GAGVSQSPRYKVTKRGQDVALRCDPISGHVSLYWYRQALGQGPEFLTYFNYEAQQDKSGLPNDRFSAERPEGSISTLTIQRTEQRDSAMYRCASSPHADSLPEQYFGPGTRLTVT.

J is TRBJ2-2 and V is TRBV4-3, with 8 bases that match TRBD2. V lost 0 bases to trimming and J lost 5 bases; unmatched junction nucleotides: 8. Germline V gene lookup returns CDR1 LGHNA and CDR2 YSLEER. This CDR3 has 17 amino acids. In DNA, the CDR3 is TGCGCCAGCAGCCAAGAAGTAGCGGGGTACCAAACCGGGGAGCTGTTTTTT. Its protein product is CASSQEVAGYQTGELFF.

The rearrangement uses TRBV19 and TRBJ1-1; D remains unclear. Germline CDR1 and CDR2: LNHDA and SQIVND (reference sequence). This CDR3 is 13 amino acids long. Trimming removed 5 bases from V and 1 base from J, with 8 bases in between. CDR3 amino acids: CASSPRQNTEAFF. The DNA of the CDR3 is TGTGCCAGTAGTCCCCGACAGAACACTGAAGCTTTCTTT.

The CDR3 reads CATSRSGGNTDTQYF. In DNA form, the CDR3 reads TGTGCCACCAGCCGTAGCGGGGGGAACACAGATACGCAGTATTTT. This sequence joins TRBV15 and TRBJ2-3, with 10 bases lining up with TRBD2. Germline assignment: CDR1 LNHNV and CDR2 YYDKDF (reference sequence). Unmatched junction bases numbered 4, after V lost 5 bases and J lost 2 bases. CDR3 length: 15 residues.

A remark on this clone: The same CDR3 also results from other DNA sequences found in this sample. This chain uses TRBV29-1 with TRBJ1-2; D not certain. CDR1 is SQVTM, CDR2 ANQGSEA, per germline. This CDR3 comprises 11 residues. V was cut by 3 bases and J by 5 bases, with 7 bases left in between. This CDR3 reads CSVDPGYGYTF. CDR3 sequence (DNA): TGCAGCGTTGACCCGGGGTATGGCTACACCTTC.

The chain uses TRBV11-2 and TRBJ2-7, with TRBD1 as a possible D gene (6 bases). Trimming pared 1 base from V and 3 bases from J, leaving 13 bases between. The CDR3 length is 15 residues. Looked up from germline, CDR1 is SGHAT and CDR2 is FQNNGV. The DNA of the CDR3 is TGTGCCAGCAGCTTAGCGGACAGATCCTACTACGAGCAGTACTTC. Protein: CASSLADRSYYEQYF. Full variable domain (rest looked up from reference TRBV11-2 and TRBJ2-7): EAGVAQSPRYKIIEKRQSVAFWCNPISGHATLYWYQQILGQGPKLLIQFQNNGVVDDSQLPKDRFSAERLKGVDSTLKIQPAKLEDSAVYLCASSLADRSYYEQYFGPGTRLTVT.

V is TRBV6-2 or TRBV6-3 and J is TRBJ2-1, with D hard to call. The V end lost 2 bases, the J end lost 4 bases, and 6 bases lay between the germline ends. CDR1 is MNHEY, CDR2 SVGEGT, per germline. This CDR3 has 13 residues. The CDR3 reads CASSYGPYNEQFF. In nucleotides, the CDR3 is TGTGCCAGCAGTTACGGGCCGTACAATGAGCAGTTCTTC.

The chain recombines TRBV7-2 with TRBJ1-1, with D possibly TRBD1 on 6 matching bases. The V and J ends lost 5 bases and 12 bases respectively, with 19 bases between them. The germline CDR1 and CDR2 sequences are SGHTA and FQGNSA. The CDR3 is 13 amino acids. The CDR3 sequence is CASSTRHGTPTFF. The CDR3 bases are TGTGCCAGCAGCACACGTCACGGGACACCAACTTTCTTT.

The V and J genes are TRBV6-5 and TRBJ1-4, with D tentatively TRBD1 (5 bases). The germline V and J ends were trimmed by 11 bases and 0 bases, with 16 bases remaining between them. CDR1 MNHEY and CDR2 SVGAGI come from the germline V gene. This CDR3 is 15 amino acids long. The CDR3 coding sequence is TGTGCCTCGGGGGGGGGTAAAGCAACTAATGAAAAACTGTTTTTT. Amino acid sequence: CASGGGKATNEKLFF.

The chain is built from TRBV11-2 and TRBJ2-5; D is uncertain. Germline CDR1 and CDR2: SGHAT and FQNNGV. Trimming stripped 3 bases from V and 5 bases from J, with 16 bases between. The CDR3 is 15 residues long. Here the CDR3 reads CASSFDLWSAETQYF. Written as DNA, the CDR3 is TGTGCCAGCAGCTTTGATCTCTGGAGTGCGGAGACCCAGTACTTC.

J is TRBJ2-4 and V is TRBV4-2; 7 bases are shared with TRBD2. CDR1 is LGHNA and CDR2 is YNFKEQ in the germline V gene. J gave up 10 bases and V 5 bases, and 8 bases lay outside the gene matches. The CDR3 loop spans 13 amino acids. The CDR3 DNA reads as TGTGCCAGCAGCACGCGGGACGGGAGGATTCAGTACTTC. Amino acid sequence: CASSTRDGRIQYF.